This T cell receptor beta chain was sequenced in a study of cytomegalovirus exposure and HLA in healthy donors. Points from the study as a whole: Across donors, presence/absence analyses took sequencing depth to be roughly uniform. Across HLA loci, a later analysis found differing TCR association rates, with DRB1 most and HLA-C fewest.

To note about this clone: Its antigen is still unknown.

Both 60 Vbeta primers and 13 Jbeta primers went into the PCR. Profiled with immunoSEQ multiplex PCR; TCRdb holds only in-frame clones, not every one. This sample yields 120,000 or so clones, of which roughly 80% are seen a single time; approximately 1.2% belongs to the top ten. Losses at the gene ends were 3 bases for V and 6 bases for J; bases not matched to a gene: 7. There are 15 residues in the CDR3. Germline loops: CDR1 MRHNA, CDR2 SNTAGT. The chain uses TRBV6-4 and TRBJ2-1, with 8 bases that match TRBD2. Sequencing input: PBMCs. The receptor was isolated from a female donor in good health and CMV-seronegative. The CDR3 loop is CASSELGGGTNEQFF. In nucleotides, the CDR3 is TGTGCCAGCAGTGAGCTTGGCGGGGGGACCAATGAGCAGTTCTTC.